Listed here are 24 T cell receptor beta chains from one sample, sequenced in a study of blood T cell repertoires in COVID-19. Assay: immunoSEQ multiplex PCR; the TCRdb copy retains only in-frame clones and omits some. The table shows about 480,000 clones, with roughly 91% occurring only once. The specimen was peripheral blood. The receptors were gathered from a woman aged 25 to 39 with acute or convalescent COVID-19.

CDR3 amino acids: CASNIDRGRGEKLFF. CDR3 bases: TGTGCCAGCAATATCGACAGGGGGCGAGGAGAAAAACTGTTTTTT. The chain recombines TRBV4-2 with TRBJ1-4, with 10 bases matching TRBD1. Germline CDR1 and CDR2: LGHNA and YNFKEQ. This CDR3 is built from 15 residues. With 7 bases clipped from V and 8 bases from J, the junction kept 10 bases outside the gene matches.

The rearrangement links TRBV7-9 to TRBJ1-3; D is ambiguous. Looked up from germline, CDR1 is SEHNR and CDR2 is FQNEAQ (reference sequence). The length of the CDR3 is 15 residues. V dropped 3 bases and J dropped 3 bases, with 12 bases sitting between them. The CDR3 is CASSFTYLGGNTIYF. The DNA for the CDR3 is TGTGCCAGCAGCTTCACCTACCTTGGTGGAAACACCATATATTTT.

V gene TRBV7-3 combines with J gene TRBJ2-1, with 9 bases aligning to TRBD1. This CDR3 comprises 14 residues. With V trimmed by 4 bases and J by 10 bases, 8 bases remained unmatched. CDR1 SGHTA and CDR2 FQGTGA come from the germline V gene. The CDR3 DNA is TGTGCCAGCAGCTCACCCCAGGACAGGGGCGAGCAGTTCTTC. Translating it yields CASSSPQDRGEQFF.

The rearrangement joins TRBV7-2 to TRBJ2-2, with D perhaps TRBD1 (5 bases). The CDR3 extends over 13 amino acids. The germline CDR1 and CDR2 sequences are SGHTA and FQGNSA. The germline V and J ends were trimmed by 2 bases and 5 bases, with 6 bases remaining between them. The CDR3 nucleotides are TGTGCCAGCAGCTTACAGGGTACCGGGGAGCTGTTTTTT. This encodes CASSLQGTGELFF.

This clone was counted a single time. This CDR3 is also generated by other DNA sequences in the sample. CDR3: CASSMGQGYNEQFF. As DNA, the CDR3 is TGTGCCAGTAGCATGGGACAGGGTTACAATGAGCAGTTCTTC. The chain couples TRBV19 to TRBJ2-1; 9 bases agree with TRBD1. The CDR3 sequence is 14 residues long. J gave up 4 bases and V 6 bases, and 4 bases lay outside the gene matches. Germline V gene lookup returns CDR1 LNHDA and CDR2 SQIVND (reference sequence).

J is TRBJ1-2 and V is TRBV6-6; 7 bases are shared with TRBD1. Germline V gene lookup returns CDR1 MNHNY and CDR2 SVGAGI (reference sequence). CDR3 length: 14 amino acids. V trimming: 5 bases; J trimming: 4 bases; junction bases outside the gene matches: 7. CDR3 in amino acids: CASSRTGEGYGYTF. DNA of the CDR3: TGTGCCAGCAGTAGGACAGGCGAGGGCTATGGCTACACCTTC.

CDR3 residues: CASSMAGIHYGYTF. The CDR3 coding sequence is TGTGCCAGTAGTATGGCGGGGATACACTATGGCTACACCTTC. The V and J genes are TRBV19 and TRBJ1-2; unclear D gene. V was shortened by 3 bases and J by 3 bases, with 11 bases between the two germline ends. Germline CDR1 reads LNHDA; CDR2 reads SQIVND (reference sequence). This CDR3 spans 14 amino acids.

V gene TRBV24-1 combines with J gene TRBJ2-7, with D possibly TRBD1 on 6 matching bases. V was cut by 7 bases and J by 2 bases, with 11 bases left in between. The CDR3 is made up of 13 amino acids. Germline CDR1 KGHDR, CDR2 SFDVKD. In DNA, the CDR3 is TGTGCCACCAGCAGGGGCCCAACCTACGAGCAGTACTTC. It translates to CATSRGPTYEQYF.

The V call is TRBV13, the J call TRBJ2-3; TRBD2 might be the D (5 bases). The germline V gene encodes CDR1 PRHDT and CDR2 FYEKMQ (reference sequence). The CDR3 extends over 14 amino acids. V lost 4 bases to trimming and J lost 6 bases, with 14 bases between them. The CDR3 reads CASSSWETADTQYF. DNA for the CDR3: TGTGCCAGCAGCTCCTGGGAGACGGCCGATACGCAGTATTTT. Full variable domain (remainder filled in from reference TRBV13 and TRBJ2-3): AAGVIQSPRHLIKEKRETATLKCYPIPRHDTVYWYQQGPGQDPQFLISFYEKMQSDKGSIPDRFSAQQFSDYHSELNMSSLELGDSALYFCASSSWETADTQYFGPGTRLTVL.

The rearrangement links TRBV5-1 to TRBJ1-1, with D maybe TRBD1 (6 bases). CDR1 and CDR2 from the germline V gene are SGHRS and YFSETQ. The CDR3 contains 14 residues. Trimming shortened V by 3 bases and J by 6 bases, and 15 bases separated the two germline ends. The chain's CDR3 is CASSWGGAGAEAFF. The DNA of the CDR3 is TGCGCCAGCAGCTGGGGGGGGGCCGGGGCTGAAGCTTTCTTT.

Remarks on this clone: In the same sample, other DNA sequences code for this CDR3. V usage is TRBV28 and J usage is TRBJ2-7, with D possibly TRBD2 on 5 matching bases. Trimming cost V 2 bases and J 2 bases, with 7 bases left between them. Germline CDR1 reads MDHEN; CDR2 reads SYDVKM. This CDR3 comprises 13 residues. The CDR3 DNA reads TGTGCCAGCAGTTTAACCGGGGCCTACGAGCAGTACTTC. Its protein product is CASSLTGAYEQYF.

The chain links TRBV5-1 to TRBJ2-3; TRBD1 matches 8 bases. The CDR3 is 15 amino acids. Germline V gene lookup returns CDR1 SGHRS and CDR2 YFSETQ. V shed 7 bases and J 0 bases; nucleotides not matched to a gene: 7. In DNA, the CDR3 is TGCGCCAGCCGAGGACAGGGACCCAGCACAGATACGCAGTATTTT. It encodes CASRGQGPSTDTQYF. Variable domain in full (rest from reference TRBV5-1 and TRBJ2-3): KAGVTQTPRYLIKTRGQQVTLSCSPISGHRSVSWYQQTPGQGLQFLFEYFSETQRNKGNFPGRFSGRQFSNSRSEMNVSTLELGDSALYLCASRGQGPSTDTQYFGPGTRLTVL.

The chain recombines TRBV7-3 with TRBJ1-2; D is unresolved. Trimming stripped 4 bases from V and 6 bases from J, with 9 bases between. The germline V gene encodes CDR1 SGHTA and CDR2 FQGTGA. The CDR3 runs 12 residues. CDR3 residues: CASSYLSNGYTF. The CDR3 DNA follows: TGTGCCAGCAGCTACTTATCAAATGGCTACACCTTC. The entire variable domain, with the rest obtained from reference TRBV7-3 and TRBJ1-2, is as follows: GAGVSQTPSNKVTEKGKYVELRCDPISGHTALYWYRQSLGQGPEFLIYFQGTGAADDSGLPNDRFFAVRPEGSVSTLKIQRTERGDSAVYLCASSYLSNGYTFGSGTRLTVV.

The CDR3 spells CASSLQGTYGYTF. The CDR3 DNA reads TGTGCCAGCAGTTTACAGGGGACCTATGGCTACACCTTC. The chain carries TRBV27 and TRBJ1-2; a possible D gene is TRBD1 (6 bases). This CDR3 has 13 residues. Deletions cut 2 bases from V and 4 bases from J, with 8 bases between. From germline, CDR1 is MNHEY and CDR2 SMNVEV (reference sequence).

As concerns this clone: This sample also contains other DNA sequences that code for the same CDR3. The chain has TRBV12-3 or TRBV12-4 and TRBJ2-7; no firm D call. Trimming removed 0 bases at V and 3 bases at J, with 3 bases between. This CDR3 region has 12 residues. The CDR3 DNA follows: TGTGCCAGCAGTTTAGCCAGCTACGAGCAGTACTTC. Its protein is CASSLASYEQYF.

The chain is built from TRBV24-1 and TRBJ2-2; 8 positions match TRBD2. Germline assignment: CDR1 KGHDR and CDR2 SFDVKD. Trimming took 5 bases from V and 7 from J; bases not matched to a gene: 8. The CDR3 is made up of 15 amino acids. CDR3 bases: TGTGCCACCAGTGTACGGGGGGGCGTCGACGGGGAGCTGTTTTTT. Translated: CATSVRGGVDGELFF.

The CDR3: CSTEDSSTDTQYF. CDR3 coding DNA: TGCAGCACCGAAGACAGCAGCACAGATACGCAGTATTTT. V and J are TRBV29-1 and TRBJ2-3; TRBD1 is a possible D gene (5 bases). Deletions cut 8 bases from V and 0 bases from J, with 12 bases between. The CDR3 is 13 amino acids. The germline CDR1 and CDR2 sequences are SQVTM and ANQGSEA.

This chain links TRBV5-4 with TRBJ2-1, with D possibly TRBD2 on 7 matching bases. Germline V gene data show CDR1 as SGHNT and CDR2 as YYREEE (reference sequence). The V gene lost 1 base and the J gene lost 8 bases, with 10 bases spanning the gap. The CDR3 contains 13 residues. In DNA, the CDR3 is TGTGCCAGCAGCTTGAGGGGGGGCCATGAGCAGTTCTTC. Residues: CASSLRGGHEQFF.

The chain links TRBV7-9 to TRBJ2-2; 10 bases are shared with TRBD1. V gave up 5 bases and J gave up 6 bases; unmatched junction bases: 12. CDR1 is SEHNR, CDR2 FQNEAQ, per germline (reference sequence). The CDR3 is 17 amino acids. In DNA, the CDR3 is TGTGCCAGCAGCCACAGACCGGGACAGGGGTTCCCCGGGGAGCTGTTTTTT. It codes for CASSHRPGQGFPGELFF.

The chain uses TRBV6-5 and TRBJ2-7, with 8 bases lining up with TRBD1. The CDR3 consists of 12 residues. With 6 bases clipped from V and 12 bases from J, the junction kept 10 bases outside the gene matches. The germline V gene has CDR1 MNHEY and CDR2 SVGAGI. The CDR3 nucleotides read TGTGCCAGCAGGATGGACAGGGTCGGTGGGTACTTC. Translating it yields CASRMDRVGGYF.

This chain uses TRBV15 with TRBJ2-6; no definite D call. CDR1 and CDR2 from the germline V gene are LNHNV and YYDKDF (reference sequence). This CDR3 region has 14 residues. Trimming removed 0 bases at V and 6 bases at J, with 6 bases between. CDR3 sequence: CATSRDLAANVLTF. CDR3 DNA sequence: TGTGCCACCAGCAGAGATCTGGCGGCCAACGTCCTGACTTTC.

The chain uses TRBV29-1 and TRBJ1-1; D is undetermined. The germline gives CDR1 SQVTM, CDR2 ANQGSEA. CDR3 length equals 13 residues. Between the trimmed V and J ends, which lost 3 bases and 2 bases, there was a span of 10 bases. The DNA for the CDR3 is TGCAGCGTTGAGGGCCGGCTTAACACTGAAGCTTTCTTT. This encodes CSVEGRLNTEAFF.

This chain links TRBV27 with TRBJ2-3; TRBD2 agrees at 11 bases. The CDR3 contains 18 residues. After removal of 5 bases from V and 3 bases from J, the junction contained 13 bases not matched to a gene. The germline V gene has CDR1 MNHEY and CDR2 SMNVEV (reference sequence). The CDR3 is CASSPITSGGSDTDTQYF. DNA for the CDR3: TGTGCCAGCAGTCCCATAACTAGCGGGGGCTCTGATACAGATACGCAGTATTTT.

This rearrangement joins TRBV15 to TRBJ1-1, with D perhaps TRBD1 (5 bases). CDR1 is LNHNV, CDR2 YYDKDF, per germline (reference sequence). The CDR3 length is 14 residues. The germline V and J ends were trimmed by 1 base and 1 base, with 7 bases remaining between them. The CDR3 coding sequence is TGTGCCACCAGCAGAGGACAGCGGAACACTGAAGCTTTCTTT. Translating gives CATSRGQRNTEAFF. The whole variable domain, remainder taken from reference TRBV15 and TRBJ1-1, is DAMVIQNPRYQVTQFGKPVTLSCSQTLNHNVMYWYQQKSSQAPKLLFHYYDKDFNNEADTPDNFQSRRPNTSFCFLDIRSPGLGDTAMYLCATSRGQRNTEAFFGQGTRLTVV.